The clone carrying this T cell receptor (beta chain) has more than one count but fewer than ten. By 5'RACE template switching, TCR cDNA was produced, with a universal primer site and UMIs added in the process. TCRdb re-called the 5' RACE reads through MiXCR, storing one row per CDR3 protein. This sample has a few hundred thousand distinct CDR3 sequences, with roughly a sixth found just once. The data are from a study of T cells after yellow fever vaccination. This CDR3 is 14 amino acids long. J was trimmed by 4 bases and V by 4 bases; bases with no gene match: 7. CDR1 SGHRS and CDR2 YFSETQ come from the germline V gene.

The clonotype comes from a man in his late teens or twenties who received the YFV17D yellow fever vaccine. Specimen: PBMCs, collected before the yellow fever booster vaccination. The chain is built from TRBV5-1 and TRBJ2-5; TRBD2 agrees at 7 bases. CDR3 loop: CASSPGLVGETQYF. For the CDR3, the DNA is TGCGCCAGCAGCCCCGGACTAGTCGGAGAGACCCAGTACTTC.